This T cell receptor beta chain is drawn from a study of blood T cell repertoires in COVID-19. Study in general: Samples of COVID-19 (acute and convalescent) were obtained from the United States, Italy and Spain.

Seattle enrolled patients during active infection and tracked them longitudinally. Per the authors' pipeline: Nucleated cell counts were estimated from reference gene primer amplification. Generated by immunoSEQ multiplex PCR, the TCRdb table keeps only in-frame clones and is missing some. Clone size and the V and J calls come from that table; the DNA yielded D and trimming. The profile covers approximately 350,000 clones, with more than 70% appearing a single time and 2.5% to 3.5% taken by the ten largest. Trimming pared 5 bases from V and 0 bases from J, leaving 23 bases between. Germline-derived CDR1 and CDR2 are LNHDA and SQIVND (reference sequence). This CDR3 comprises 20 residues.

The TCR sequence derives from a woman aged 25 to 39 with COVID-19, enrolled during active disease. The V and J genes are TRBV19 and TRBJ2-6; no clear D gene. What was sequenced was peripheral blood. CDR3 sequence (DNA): TGTGCCAGTAGTCAAGAAGCCTCAGGAATCGTTCCCTCTGGGGCCAACGTCCTGACTTTC. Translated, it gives CASSQEASGIVPSGANVLTF.